The 20 T cell receptor beta chains listed next were all sequenced from one sample in a study of metastatic and nonmetastatic thyroid tumors. No treatment had been given to any patient before thyroid surgery. TCRdb reassembled clones from the PCR reads with MiXCR. Of more than 20,000 clones in the sample, less than 20% are singletons; the top ten hold 2.7%. Sequencing input: adjacent normal tissue. Receptors were obtained from a male donor with papillary thyroid cancer or a benign thyroid nodule (not recorded which). Some clones in this sample may be carry-over from other donors' samples.

There are many counts of this clone. The gene calls are TRBV4-2 and TRBJ2-3; D is unresolved. The germline gives CDR1 LGHNA, CDR2 YNFKEQ. Trimming shortened V by 1 base and J by 2 bases, and 4 bases separated the two germline ends. The CDR3 is 13 residues long. The DNA for the CDR3 is TGTGCCAGCAGCCAAGGAGACACAGATACGCAGTATTTT. It yields the protein CASSQGDTDTQYF.

Within the sample, this clone is medium-sized. The chain has TRBV30 and TRBJ2-7; tentative D call: TRBD2 (6 bases). Germline values: CDR1 GTSNPN, CDR2 SVGIG (reference sequence). The CDR3 is 14 residues long. Trimming left V 1 base short and J 2 bases short, with 12 bases between. In nucleotides, the CDR3 is TGTGCCTGGAGTGGGCCTAGCGTTCCCTACGAGCAGTACGTC. Amino acids: CAWSGPSVPYEQYV.

This clone appeared many times. The chain couples TRBV20-1 to TRBJ2-1; 10 positions agree with TRBD1. Germline values: CDR1 DFQATT, CDR2 SNEGSKA (reference sequence). After removal of 3 bases from V and 6 bases from J, the junction contained 14 bases not matched to a gene. The CDR3 totals 17 residues. CDR3 in amino acids: CSASKREGQGIRNEQFF. CDR3 nucleotides: TGCAGTGCTAGCAAGAGGGAGGGACAGGGGATTCGCAATGAGCAGTTCTTC.

In its sample, this clone is medium-sized (0.01 to 0.1%). The genes are TRBV6-1 and TRBJ2-6; D unclear. This CDR3 region has 17 residues. Germline V gene data show CDR1 as MNHNS and CDR2 as SASEGT. Between the trimmed V and J ends, which lost 1 base and 1 base, there was a span of 11 bases. DNA of the CDR3: TGTGCCAGCAGTGAAGAGGTTTTGCAGTCTGGGGCCAACGTCCTGACTTTC. It codes for CASSEEVLQSGANVLTF.

This clone has ten or more counts. The CDR3 spells CASSPPAGGEQFF. CDR3 sequence (DNA): TGTGCCAGCAGCCCGCCCGCCGGGGGTGAGCAGTTCTTC. The chain carries TRBV7-9 and TRBJ2-1, with D perhaps TRBD2 (6 bases). V gave up 5 bases and J gave up 9 bases, with 14 bases separating them. The CDR3 totals 13 residues. Per germline, CDR1 SEHNR and CDR2 FQNEAQ (reference sequence). The entire variable domain, with the rest obtained from reference TRBV7-9 and TRBJ2-1, is as follows: DTGVSQNPRHKITKRGQNVTFRCDPISEHNRLYWYRQTLGQGPEFLTYFQNEAQLEKSRLLSDRFSAERPKGSFSTLEIQRTEQGDSAMYLCASSPPAGGEQFFGPGTRLTVL.

This clone was picked up many times. The V and J genes are TRBV4-2 and TRBJ2-3, with 11 bases matching TRBD2. V shed 6 bases, J shed 3 bases, and the junction held 2 bases outside the gene matches. This CDR3 is 14 amino acids long. Germline V CDR1 and CDR2: LGHNA, YNFKEQ. The CDR3 DNA reads as TGTGCCAGCAGTCGGACTAGCGGGACAGATACGCAGTATTTT. It specifies CASSRTSGTDTQYF.

The chain links TRBV5-6 to TRBJ2-2, with 8 bases that match TRBD1. The V segment lost 1 base and the J segment 7 bases; nucleotides outside the gene matches: 9. From germline, CDR1 is SGHDT and CDR2 YYEEEE. This CDR3 spans 16 amino acids. The CDR3: CASSLLGTGRGGELFF. As DNA, the CDR3 is TGTGCCAGCAGCTTGTTGGGGACAGGAAGAGGCGGGGAGCTGTTTTTT.

Of note for this clone: A much larger clone lies a single base off, so this may be a read error. In the same sample, other DNA sequences code for this CDR3. The chain employs TRBV29-1 and TRBJ1-2; 7 bases fit TRBD1. V dropped 7 bases and J dropped 3; count of bases not matched to a gene: 8. The CDR3 sequence is 13 residues long. Germline loops: CDR1 SQVTM, CDR2 ANQGSEA. The CDR3 sequence: CSAQGTDHYGYTF. In nucleotides, the CDR3 is TGCAGCGCTCAAGGGACAGACCACTATGGCTACACCTTC.

This clone is judged medium-sized (0.01 to 0.1%). The V call is TRBV6-1, the J call TRBJ1-5; D not certain. Trimming left V 5 bases short and J 6 bases short, with 11 bases between. This CDR3 contains 13 residues. Germline V gives CDR1 MNHNS, CDR2 SASEGT. CDR3 sequence reads: CASSSDLGQPQHF. The CDR3 nucleotides read TGTGCCAGCAGTTCCGATCTGGGTCAGCCCCAGCATTTT.

By frequency in the sample, this clone is medium-sized. The chain recombines TRBV24-1 with TRBJ2-1; possibly TRBD1 or TRBD2 for D (5 bases each). Germline V gene data show CDR1 as KGHDR and CDR2 as SFDVKD. V was shortened by 4 bases and J by 3 bases, with 21 bases between the two germline ends. This CDR3 has 18 amino acids. The CDR3 region is CATSEGPNLRPLYNEQFF. The CDR3 DNA sequence: TGTGCCACCAGTGAGGGACCAAATCTCCGTCCTCTCTACAATGAGCAGTTCTTC.

Only a few counts were recorded for this clone. The CDR3 DNA reads TGTGCCAGCAGCTATGGGGGGAACACTGAAGCTTTCTTT. This translates into CASSYGGNTEAFF. The chain employs TRBV6-1 and TRBJ1-1, with D perhaps matching TRBD1 (5 bases). The CDR3 has 13 amino acids. The ends were cut back, 6 bases at V and 1 base at J, with 9 bases in the middle. Per the germline V gene, CDR1 is MNHNS and CDR2 is SASEGT.

This clone was counted at least ten times. This chain joins TRBV20-1 and TRBJ2-3, with TRBD1 matching over 7 bases. Germline lookup yields CDR1 DFQATT and CDR2 SNEGSKA (reference sequence). The CDR3 consists of 19 residues. The ends lost 1 base at V and 1 base at J; junction bases unmatched: 17. CDR3 bases: TGCAGTGCTAGAGCGAGGGTGACAGGGCGTAGATTCCGCACAGATACGCAGTATTTT. This translates into CSARARVTGRRFRTDTQYF.

This clone was seen repeatedly, ten times or more. This chain connects TRBV7-6 to TRBJ2-1, with 12 bases that match TRBD2. The CDR3 runs 15 residues. Germline assignment: CDR1 SGHVS and CDR2 FNYEAQ. V gave up 4 bases and J gave up 13 bases; unmatched junction bases: 11. CDR3 nucleotide sequence: TGTGCCAGCAGCTCGACGGGACTAGCGGGTGTAAAACAGTTCTTC. This gives the protein CASSSTGLAGVKQFF. Combining the CDR3 with reference TRBV7-6 and TRBJ2-1 gives the whole variable domain GAGVSQSPRYKVTKRGQDVALRCDPISGHVSLYWYRQALGQGPEFLTYFNYEAQQDKSGLPNDRFSAERPEGSISTLTIQRTEQRDSAMYRCASSSTGLAGVKQFFGPGTRLTVL.

This clone came up many times. The chain carries TRBV12-3 or TRBV12-4 and TRBJ2-2, with D perhaps TRBD1 (5 bases). The CDR3 consists of 13 residues. The V gene lost 1 base and the J gene lost 8 bases, with 8 bases spanning the gap. CDR3 in amino acids: CASSLGGGGELFF. Here the CDR3 DNA reads TGTGCCAGCAGTTTAGGGGGCGGAGGGGAGCTGTTTTTT.

V gene TRBV12-3 or TRBV12-4 combines with J gene TRBJ1-4, with D unresolved. CDR3 size: 12 residues. Trimming pared 5 bases from V and 15 bases from J, leaving 16 bases between. The CDR3 spells CASSRDRGELFF. CDR3 DNA: TGTGCCAGCAGTCGTGACCGGGGAGAGTTGTTTTTT.

The CDR3 loop reads CASMWTSGGLTGELFF. CDR3 in DNA: TGTGCCAGTATGTGGACTAGCGGGGGATTAACCGGGGAGCTGTTTTTT. The chain has TRBV19 and TRBJ2-2; 13 bases are shared with TRBD2. Germline V gene lookup returns CDR1 LNHDA and CDR2 SQIVND (reference sequence). The junction had 7 bases not matched to a gene; V was cut back by 7 bases and J by 5 bases. The CDR3 is 16 amino acids.

This clone showed up many times. The J gene is TRBJ1-1, the V gene TRBV24-1; 7 nucleotides match TRBD1. Germline V gene lookup returns CDR1 KGHDR and CDR2 SFDVKD. J was trimmed by 7 bases and V by 4 bases; bases with no gene match: 5. The CDR3 consists of 13 residues. CDR3 sequence reads: CATSDANRGEAFF. The CDR3 DNA is TGTGCCACCAGTGACGCCAACAGGGGTGAAGCTTTCTTT.

In this sample, this clone turned up many times. This could be a read error, since a much larger clone is one nucleotide away. The gene calls are TRBV6-6 and TRBJ2-5; no reliable D call. This CDR3 comprises 17 residues. Trimming cost V 3 bases and J 2 bases, with 19 bases left between them. Germline V gene data show CDR1 as MNHNY and CDR2 as SVGAGI (reference sequence). As DNA, the CDR3 is TGTGCCAGCAGTTATCTACCTCGTTTTGACGGGCAAGAGACCCAGTACTTC. This codes for CASSYLPRFDGQETQYF.

This clone was seen ten or more times. This chain links TRBV2 with TRBJ2-5; D tentatively reads TRBD1 or TRBD2 (5 bases each). V was cut by 6 bases and J by 2 bases, with 13 bases left in between. From germline, CDR1 is SNHLY and CDR2 FYNNEI. The CDR3 is made up of 14 amino acids. CDR3 protein: CASRGVQVQETQYF. CDR3 in DNA: TGTGCCAGCAGGGGGGTGCAGGTACAAGAGACCCAGTACTTC.

Ten or more counts support this clone. The CDR3 reads CASSAIVTGPIRGYTF. For the CDR3, the DNA is TGTGCCAGCAGCGCAATAGTTACAGGGCCCATTCGTGGCTACACCTTC. J is TRBJ1-2 and V is TRBV9, with D maybe TRBD1 (6 bases). The CDR3 length is 16 residues. Germline values: CDR1 SGDLS, CDR2 YYNGEE. Trimming took 3 bases from V and 7 from J, leaving 22 bases between them.